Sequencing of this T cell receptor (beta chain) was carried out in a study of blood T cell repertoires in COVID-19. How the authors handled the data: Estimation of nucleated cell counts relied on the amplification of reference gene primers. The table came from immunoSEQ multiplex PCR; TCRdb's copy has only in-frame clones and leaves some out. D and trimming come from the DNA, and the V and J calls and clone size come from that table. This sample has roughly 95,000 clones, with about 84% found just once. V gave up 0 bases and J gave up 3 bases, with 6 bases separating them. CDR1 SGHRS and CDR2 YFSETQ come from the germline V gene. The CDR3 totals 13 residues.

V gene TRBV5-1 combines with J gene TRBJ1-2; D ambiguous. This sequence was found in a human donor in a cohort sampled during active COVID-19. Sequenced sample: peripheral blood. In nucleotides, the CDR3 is TGCGCCAGCAGCTTGGTAACAGACTATGGCTACACCTTC. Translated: CASSLVTDYGYTF.